This TCR beta chain originates from a study of cytomegalovirus exposure and HLA in healthy donors. Background on the study: The same platform was used for the 130 or so validation repertoires as for the approximately 610 first-cohort repertoires, as reported in a later analysis.

Concerning this clone itself: The antigen is not known.

Generated by immunoSEQ multiplex PCR, the TCRdb table keeps only in-frame clones and is missing some. The table has about 56,000 clones, around 94% seen once. Study findings and constraints: The authors listed 150 to 200 TCR beta chains as cytomegalovirus-associated. Three CMV-associated chains were confirmed in vitro to be specific for CMV antigens. TCR clusters originating in the first cohort tended to co-occur in the roughly 120 validation repertoires, according to a later analysis.

Input material: PBMCs. The sequence came from a man aged 18 to 35 in good health and CMV-seronegative.

The CDR3 here is CASSTAPGQGGYEQYF. Written as DNA, the CDR3 is TGCGCCAGCAGCACCGCCCCAGGACAGGGTGGCTACGAGCAGTACTTC. This chain joins TRBV5-1 and TRBJ2-7; 8 positions agree with TRBD1. Trimming cost V 4 bases and J 3 bases; bases outside gene matches: 12. The length of the CDR3 is 16 residues. Looked up from germline, CDR1 is SGHRS and CDR2 is YFSETQ.